Presented here are 29 T cell receptor beta chains from one specimen sequenced in a study of blood T cell repertoires in COVID-19. TCRdb's copy holds only in-frame clones and misses some; the assay was immunoSEQ multiplex PCR. The sample gives some 250,000 clones, more than 70% of which show up once; approximately 13% is in the top ten. Specimen: peripheral blood. Receptors originate from a man older than 75 with acute or convalescent COVID-19.

The chain combines TRBV5-1 with TRBJ1-1, with unresolved D. The CDR3 is made up of 13 amino acids. V was pared by 5 bases and J by 7 bases, with 15 bases between. Germline values: CDR1 SGHRS, CDR2 YFSETQ. The CDR3 spells CASRWRVGGEAFF. The CDR3 DNA reads TGCGCCAGCAGGTGGAGGGTGGGAGGTGAAGCTTTCTTT.

V usage is TRBV6-5 and J usage is TRBJ2-1; 10 bases match TRBD2. Germline CDR1 and CDR2: MNHEY and SVGAGI. This CDR3 has 15 amino acids. With 4 bases clipped from V and 7 bases from J, the junction kept 7 bases outside the gene matches. This CDR3 is CASSFLAGAPNEQFF. Written as DNA, the CDR3 is TGTGCCAGCAGTTTCCTAGCGGGAGCTCCAAATGAGCAGTTCTTC.

The CDR3 spells CSATGTGNTEAFF. The CDR3 nucleotides are TGCAGCGCCACCGGGACAGGGAACACTGAAGCTTTCTTT. The chain has TRBV29-1 and TRBJ1-1, with 8 positions matching TRBD1. Germline-derived CDR1 and CDR2 are SQVTM and ANQGSEA. V was clipped by 7 bases and J by 1 base; unmatched bases: 5. This CDR3 comprises 13 residues.

The chain couples TRBV21-1 to TRBJ1-5. TRBV21-1 is shown as a pseudogene. This CDR3 is 16 amino acids long. This CDR3 reads CASSKVGYGGNQPQHF. As DNA, the CDR3 is TGTGCCAGCAGCAAGGTGGGGTACGGGGGCAATCAGCCCCAGCATTTT.

This clone has just a few counts. The chain carries TRBV3-1 (or the pseudogene TRBV3-2) and TRBJ2-2; D remains ambiguous. CDR3 length: 11 residues. Trimming pared 8 bases from V and 4 bases from J, leaving 5 bases between. Per germline, CDR1 LGHDT and CDR2 YNNKEL (reference sequence). The CDR3, as DNA: TGTGCCAGCGAGCTCACCGGGGAGCTGTTTTTT. Encoded protein: CASELTGELFF.

This rearrangement joins TRBV10-2 to TRBJ1-1, with 7 bases lining up with TRBD1. The CDR3 extends over 15 amino acids. Germline V gene lookup returns CDR1 WSHSY and CDR2 SAAADI. V lost 0 bases to trimming and J lost 1 base; unmatched junction nucleotides: 2. CDR3 DNA sequence: TGCGCCAGCAGTGAGTCGGACAGGAGGAACACTGAAGCTTTCTTT. As protein: CASSESDRRNTEAFF.

The rearrangement links TRBV7-9 to TRBJ1-4; possibly TRBD1 for D (5 bases). CDR1 is SEHNR, CDR2 FQNEAQ, per germline (reference sequence). The CDR3 is 14 residues long. Trimming pared 5 bases from V and 10 bases from J, leaving 17 bases between. CDR3 protein: CASSTGTLLGKLFF. DNA of the CDR3: TGTGCCAGCAGCACCGGGACTTTACTCGGAAAACTGTTTTTT.

The chain combines TRBV6-6 with TRBJ2-3; D not resolved. The CDR3 loop spans 12 amino acids. Trimming shortened V by 4 bases and J by 2 bases, and 4 bases separated the two germline ends. CDR1 is MNHNY, CDR2 SVGAGI, per germline (reference sequence). Written as DNA, the CDR3 is TGTGCCAGCAGTTCCTACACAGATACGCAGTATTTT. It codes for CASSSYTDTQYF.

The rearrangement links TRBV5-6 to TRBJ1-1, with 8 bases identical to TRBD1. Germline V CDR1 and CDR2: SGHDT, YYEEEE. There are 15 residues in the CDR3. V was clipped by 3 bases and J by 3 bases; unmatched bases: 7. CDR3 protein: CASSSLDRADTEAFF. CDR3 sequence (DNA): TGTGCCAGCAGCTCCCTGGACAGGGCGGACACTGAAGCTTTCTTT. Combining the CDR3 with reference TRBV5-6 and TRBJ1-1 gives the whole variable domain DAGVTQSPTHLIKTRGQQVTLRCSPKSGHDTVSWYQQALGQGPQFIFQYYEEEERQRGNFPDRFSGHQFPNYSSELNVNALLLGDSALYLCASSSLDRADTEAFFGQGTRLTVV.

The chain employs TRBV5-1 and TRBJ1-4; unclear D gene. The CDR3 has 15 amino acids. CDR1 and CDR2 (germline): SGHRS, YFSETQ. Trimming left V 0 bases short and J 5 bases short, with 11 bases between. DNA of the CDR3: TGCGCCAGCAGCTTGGTGCCGGGAAGGAATGAAAAACTGTTTTTT. This translates into CASSLVPGRNEKLFF.

The V gene is TRBV11-2, the J gene TRBJ2-7; tentative D call: TRBD2 (6 bases). Looked up from germline, CDR1 is SGHAT and CDR2 is FQNNGV. V dropped 5 bases and J dropped 6 bases, with 11 bases sitting between them. This CDR3 is 12 amino acids long. In DNA form, the CDR3 reads TGTGCCAGCAGCGCCTTCGGGAGCGAGCAGTACTTC. The encoded protein is CASSAFGSEQYF.

The V and J genes are TRBV7-8 and TRBJ1-2; possibly TRBD1 for D (6 bases). The germline V gene has CDR1 SGHVS and CDR2 FQNEAQ. CDR3 length: 16 amino acids. The germline V and J ends were trimmed by 2 bases and 6 bases, with 19 bases remaining between them. The CDR3 DNA sequence: TGTGCCAGCAGCTTAATCGGCGGGGGCGCTTGGGATGGCTACACCTTC. It encodes CASSLIGGGAWDGYTF.

V gene TRBV28 combines with J gene TRBJ2-3; TRBD2 matches at 7 bases. V shed 5 bases, J shed 3 bases, and the junction held 17 bases outside the gene matches. Germline V gives CDR1 MDHEN, CDR2 SYDVKM. The CDR3 length is 18 residues. CDR3 coding DNA: TGTGCCAGCAGTCTCATAGCGGGTGGCGGATTCAGGACAGATACGCAGTATTTT. Its protein is CASSLIAGGGFRTDTQYF.

The chain uses TRBV27 and TRBJ1-5, with D hard to call. The CDR3 is 15 residues long. Deletions cut 0 bases from V and 0 bases from J, with 6 bases between. From germline, CDR1 is MNHEY and CDR2 SMNVEV (reference sequence). The CDR3 spells CASSLSRVSNQPQHF. The CDR3 region has the DNA TGTGCCAGCAGTTTATCTCGGGTTAGCAATCAGCCCCAGCATTTT.

The gene calls are TRBV7-2 and TRBJ1-6; the D is unclear. This CDR3 spans 14 amino acids. CDR1 is SGHTA and CDR2 is FQGNSA in the germline V gene. V gave up 5 bases and J gave up 6 bases, with 11 bases separating them. The CDR3 DNA sequence: TGTGCCAGCAGCCCCGGGAGTTCTAATTCACCCCTCCACTTT. Protein product: CASSPGSSNSPLHF.

The chain combines TRBV5-6 with TRBJ2-5; D not resolved. The CDR3 extends over 12 amino acids. Trimming shortened V by 2 bases and J by 5 bases, and 7 bases separated the two germline ends. CDR1 and CDR2 (germline): SGHDT, YYEEEE. The CDR3 DNA is TGTGCCAGCAGCTTAGGAGCGGAGACCCAGTACTTC. Translation gives CASSLGAETQYF.

DNA of the CDR3: TGTGCCACCACAGACAGGGCAGAGACCCAGTACTTC. Translated: CATTDRAETQYF. The chain uses TRBV10-3 and TRBJ2-5; 7 positions agree with TRBD1. CDR3 length: 12 residues. Germline trimming cut 10 bases from V and 4 bases from J; bases unmatched to any gene: 6. Germline V gene lookup returns CDR1 ENHRY and CDR2 SYGVKD.

V and J are TRBV15 and TRBJ1-3, with D unclear. The germline V gene has CDR1 LNHNV and CDR2 YYDKDF (reference sequence). V lost 1 base and J 0 bases, leaving 7 bases between the germline ends. This CDR3 is built from 15 residues. The DNA of the CDR3 is TGTGCCACCAGCAGAGGGCTTTACTCTGGAAACACCATATATTTT. It yields the protein CATSRGLYSGNTIYF. Together with reference TRBV15 and TRBJ1-3, the CDR3 gives the full variable domain: DAMVIQNPRYQVTQFGKPVTLSCSQTLNHNVMYWYQQKSSQAPKLLFHYYDKDFNNEADTPDNFQSRRPNTSFCFLDIRSPGLGDTAMYLCATSRGLYSGNTIYFGEGSWLTVV.

The chain links TRBV6-5 to TRBJ1-2; TRBD1 is a possible D gene (6 bases). The V end lost 6 bases, the J end lost 8 bases, and 16 bases lay between the germline ends. Germline V CDR1 and CDR2: MNHEY, SVGAGI. This CDR3 is built from 13 residues. The CDR3 region has the DNA TGTGCCAGCAGAAACAGGGTGACCGAAGGCTACACCTTC. It yields the protein CASRNRVTEGYTF.

This clone was detected only once. This chain connects TRBV5-1 to TRBJ2-3; 7 bases line up with TRBD1. V was clipped by 4 bases and J by 3 bases; unmatched bases: 5. The CDR3 is made up of 14 amino acids. Germline V gene lookup returns CDR1 SGHRS and CDR2 YFSETQ. The CDR3 here is CASSLLTGTDTQYF. The CDR3 DNA follows: TGCGCCAGCAGCCTCCTGACAGGGACAGATACGCAGTATTTT. Full variable domain (rest looked up from reference TRBV5-1 and TRBJ2-3): KAGVTQTPRYLIKTRGQQVTLSCSPISGHRSVSWYQQTPGQGLQFLFEYFSETQRNKGNFPGRFSGRQFSNSRSEMNVSTLELGDSALYLCASSLLTGTDTQYFGPGTRLTVL.

The chain links TRBV7-2 to TRBJ2-2; 8 positions match TRBD2. The germline CDR1 and CDR2 sequences are SGHTA and FQGNSA. The CDR3 runs 16 residues. J gave up 4 bases and V 4 bases, and 8 bases lay outside the gene matches. The CDR3 spells CASSSRGGLGTGELFF. CDR3 bases: TGTGCCAGCAGCTCCCGGGGGGGCTTAGGCACCGGGGAGCTGTTTTTT. The variable domain in full, completed from reference TRBV7-2 and TRBJ2-2, reads GAGVSQSPSNKVTEKGKDVELRCDPISGHTALYWYRQSLGQGLEFLIYFQGNSAPDKSGLPSDRFSAERTGGSVSTLTIQRTQQEDSAVYLCASSSRGGLGTGELFFGEGSRLTVL.

The chain is built from TRBV6-5 and TRBJ2-1; 8 bases match TRBD2. Germline CDR1 MNHEY, CDR2 SVGAGI. With 4 bases clipped from V and 8 bases from J, the junction kept 10 bases outside the gene matches. The CDR3 has 15 amino acids. CDR3 protein: CASSFPGLGPDEQFF. CDR3 sequence (DNA): TGTGCCAGCAGTTTCCCGGGACTAGGTCCCGATGAGCAGTTCTTC.

CDR3 region: CASSSGTFNSPLHF. CDR3 DNA: TGTGCCAGCAGCTCCGGGACTTTCAATTCACCCCTCCACTTT. The chain employs TRBV5-5 and TRBJ1-6; possible D gene TRBD1, 5 bases. Germline-derived CDR1 and CDR2 are SGHKS and YYEKEE (reference sequence). Deletions cut 3 bases from V and 7 bases from J, with 11 bases between. The CDR3 runs to 14 residues.

The chain has TRBV6-6 and TRBJ1-2; 7 bases fit TRBD1. V trimming: 5 bases; J trimming: 4 bases; junction bases outside the gene matches: 4. The CDR3 sequence is 13 residues long. The germline V gene has CDR1 MNHNY and CDR2 SVGAGI (reference sequence). The DNA of the CDR3 is TGTGCCAGCAGTCTTACAGGGGTCTATGGCTACACCTTC. Translating gives CASSLTGVYGYTF.

This chain links TRBV28 with TRBJ1-4; possibly TRBD1 for D (6 bases). V was pared by 3 bases and J by 3 bases, with 8 bases between. The CDR3 runs 14 residues. CDR1 is MDHEN and CDR2 is SYDVKM in the germline V gene. The CDR3 nucleotides read TGTGCCAGCAGTTTGGACAGCTCTAATGAAAAACTGTTTTTT. This codes for CASSLDSSNEKLFF.

This chain joins TRBV27 and TRBJ1-4, with 7 bases lining up with TRBD1. CDR1 and CDR2 from the germline V gene are MNHEY and SMNVEV (reference sequence). The trim removed 1 base at V and 8 bases at J, leaving 7 bases unmatched. The CDR3 has 15 residues. As DNA, the CDR3 is TGTGCCAGCAGTTTATTCCCAGGGGGAAGGGAAAAACTGTTTTTT. Encoded protein: CASSLFPGGREKLFF.

The rearrangement links TRBV12-5 to TRBJ2-1; D uncertain. V shed 3 bases and J shed 0 bases, with 9 bases lying between them. This CDR3 has 15 residues. CDR1 and CDR2 (germline): LGHNT, FRNRAP. CDR3 nucleotide sequence: TGTGCTAGTGGTTTTATCGGTAGCTCCTACAATGAGCAGTTCTTC. As protein: CASGFIGSSYNEQFF.

This chain uses TRBV19 with TRBJ1-3; D gene ambiguous. CDR1 LNHDA and CDR2 SQIVND come from the germline V gene (reference sequence). The V gene lost 4 bases and the J gene lost 1 base, with 11 bases spanning the gap. The CDR3 is 15 residues long. The CDR3 spells CASSTRYRSGNTIYF. CDR3 coding DNA: TGTGCCAGTAGTACCCGATACAGATCTGGAAACACCATATATTTT.

The CDR3, as DNA: TGTGCCAGCAGCTTAGGTAGCGGGGGCCCCTGGGGGCAGTTCTTC. This translates into CASSLGSGGPWGQFF. The rearrangement uses TRBV7-2 and TRBJ2-1; TRBD2 matches 9 bases. Germline CDR1 reads SGHTA; CDR2 reads FQGNSA. The V segment lost 1 base and the J segment 12 bases; nucleotides outside the gene matches: 10. This CDR3 has 15 residues.